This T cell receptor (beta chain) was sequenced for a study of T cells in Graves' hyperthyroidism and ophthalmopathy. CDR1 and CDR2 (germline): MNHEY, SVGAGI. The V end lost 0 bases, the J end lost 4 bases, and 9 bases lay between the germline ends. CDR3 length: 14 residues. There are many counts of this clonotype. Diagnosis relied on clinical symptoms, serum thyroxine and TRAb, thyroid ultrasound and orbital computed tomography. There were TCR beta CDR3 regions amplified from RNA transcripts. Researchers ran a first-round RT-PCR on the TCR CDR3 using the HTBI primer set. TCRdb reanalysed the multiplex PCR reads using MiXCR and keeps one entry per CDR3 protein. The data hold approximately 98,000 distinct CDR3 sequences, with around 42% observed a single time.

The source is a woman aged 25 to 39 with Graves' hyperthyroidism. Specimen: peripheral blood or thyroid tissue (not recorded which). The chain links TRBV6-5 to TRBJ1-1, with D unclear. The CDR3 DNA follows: TGTGCCAGCAGTTACTCTCGAGGTCCCACTGAAGCTTTCTTT. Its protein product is CASSYSRGPTEAFF.